The present T cell receptor beta chain was sequenced within a study of graft-versus-host responses after intestinal transplantation. At the level of the study: Isolated intestinal, liver-intestinal, or multivisceral transplants had been given to the recipients. Recipients were all induced with anti-thymocyte globulin, then given tacrolimus and steroids for 2 to 4 years. Study observations and caveats: Marrow from the recipient contained GvH clones, some of which had appeared first in ileum or blood. Early after transplant, HvG declines were associated with peak levels of circulating GvH clones.

Assay used: immunoSEQ multiplex PCR; TCRdb lists only in-frame clones, some missing. The table records about 39,000 clones, around nine tenths of them present only once. Remarks on this clone: Its antigen is still unknown. A read error may account for a junction end that differs from germline.

Sequencing was performed on PBMCs, taken around 270 days after transplant. This TCR derives from a human patient who received an intestinal transplant, so some T cells may come from the graft donor.

CDR3 amino acids: CASSEGQGVYVQYF. The CDR3 DNA follows: TGCGCCAGCAGCGAGGGACAGGGAGTGTACGTGCAGTACTTC. The chain employs TRBV5-1 and TRBJ2-7; 9 bases map to TRBD1. CDR1 is SGHRS, CDR2 YFSETQ, per germline. The CDR3 sequence is 14 residues long.